This T cell receptor (beta chain) was identified in a study of shared clonotypes between healthy human individuals (dated by TCRdb to between 2020 and 2021). Broadly, across the study: A couple of women and a few men aged 18 to 49 years were included in the cohort. For each donor, three plates each were used for CD4 naive and CD4 memory, two plates were used for CD8 naive, and one plate was used for CD8 memory. The study deeply sequenced blood TCR repertoires of several healthy adults to estimate repertoire size and the extent of clonotype sharing between individuals. Libraries were prepared and TCR repertoires were sequenced by different laboratories using diverse techniques, in order to increase sequencing depth and limit assay-specific biases. Between about 0.8 and 9.5 billion PBMCs per donor were obtained by leukapheresis. Paper-wide results and their limitations: Pairwise subsampling led to the expectation that sequencing depth would affect the degree of clonotype sharing among donors. Rarefaction of sorted-subset datasets indicated incomplete sequencing despite the large sequencing depth. Across four donors, around 5.4% of naive CD4, 3% to 3.5% of naive CD8, roughly 2.2% of memory CD4, and approximately 0.4% of memory CD8 clonotypes were shared. Estimated clonotype richness was generally larger for naive than for memory subsets. The genetic and exposure-history diversity represented was limited by the small number of donors. Sampling was restricted to blood, and TCR repertoires in tissue are likely to differ from TCR repertoires in blood. Compared with non-shared clonotypes, the clonotypes found in all four sorted-subset donors had higher generation probabilities.

Healthy HIV-negative adults with no recently reported acute infections or vaccinations were included as donors. Only Caucasian adults living in Nashville, Tennessee, USA were represented among the donors. CD8 memory samples were composed of magnetically selected CD45RO+ cells combined with CCR7-negative CD45RA+ effector memory (TemRA) cells. Blood was collected by leukapheresis, and PBMCs were isolated by Ficoll-Histopaque density gradient centrifugation and then cryopreserved in liquid nitrogen vapor phase. Purity and quantity of every magnetically sorted T cell population were checked by analytical flow cytometry. Genomic DNA was isolated from each sorted fraction and quantified by UV absorbance on a Nanodrop 2000c. TCR CDR3 regions were amplified from genomic DNA by multiplex PCR using the deep immunoSEQ assay. For each cell subset, the extracted genomic DNA was distributed evenly across all wells of several immunoSEQ 96-well plates, and each plate served as one replicate. For sorted subsets, roughly 190 ng of genomic DNA, equivalent to around 30,000 T cell genomes, went into each replicate PCR. Purified libraries were measured with a Qubit 3.0 fluorometer, size-checked on a Bioanalyzer 2100, and measured again with the KAPA Library Quantification kit. A separate single-read 150-cycle Illumina NextSeq 550 flow cell was used to sequence each immunoSEQ 96-well plate. In the paper's pipeline: Because the immunoSEQ output included only junctional sequences and no quality scores, the filtering could not be the same as the filtering used for full-length reads. Sequences were annotated with PyIR, a Python wrapper for IgBLAST v1.9, and V/J genes and CDR3 were assigned using IMGT germline references. Any read was removed if the V/J assignment was weak (E-value above 1e-6), the CDR3 was missing, or the read contained stop codons, out-of-frame junctions, or ambiguous translated residues. V3J clonotypes were defined by identical inferred V gene, J gene, and CDR3 amino acid sequence. The percentage overlap between two repertoires was calculated by dividing the number of shared unique clonotypes by the size of the smaller repertoire. Three approaches were used to assess repertoire richness: RTK rarefaction, the Chao1 estimator, and Recon v2.1 estimates of unobserved clonotypes. OLGA was used to compute generation probabilities for all TCRbeta clonotypes that the gDNA method yielded from a handful of donors. Entries here come from immuneACCESS through TCRdb and include only in-frame sequences with V and J called. Some clones fail to appear in such tables; in the studies checked, an unresolved V gene covers under half of the shortfall, and the cause of the remainder is unknown. Clone size and V and J calls were adopted from that table, with D and trimming inferred from the DNA. The sample table shows 650,000 to 700,000 clones, and around 91% are seen once. Jointly, the top ten make up 34% of the sample.

To note about this clone: Its antigen is not yet known. No much larger clone is present one base from it, and per-base qualities are unavailable.

The V end gives up 6 bases and the J end 5 bases, leaving 8 bases in the junction not matched to a gene. Via the germline V gene, CDR1 is SQVTM and CDR2 ANQGSEA. The CDR3 numbers 15 residues from cysteine through phenylalanine. Of all the DNA, just the CDR3 is kept, 45 bases in frame from base 1. This clonotype was obtained from a young man in good health. Some clones in this sample may be carry-over from other donors' samples. The material sequenced was memory CD8+ T cells from PBMCs. This specimen's cell subset or site label, interpreted: CD45RO+ cells pooled with CCR7-negative TemRA cells. Recombination joined TRBV29-1 with TRBJ2-5, and 14 junction bases match TRBD2. In nucleotides, the sequence is TGCAGCGTGAAAGGGACTAGCGGGAGTTGGGAGACCCAGTACTTC. This encodes CSVKGTSGSWETQYF.